This TCR beta chain was captured by sequencing in a study of blood T cell repertoires in COVID-19 (TCRdb year 2020). The study in broad terms: Samples from collaborators originated in the United States, Italy and Spain and spanned both the acute and convalescent phases of COVID-19. The dataset comprised deeply sampled blood TCRbeta repertoires from subjects exposed to, actively infected with, or recovered from COVID-19. The sample metadata nearly always contained a de-identified subject ID, COVID-19 status, age in years and sex. The material from the prospective study consisted of cDNA or gDNA derived from T cells, B-cell-depleted T cells, or PBMCs. The repertoires were released in a freely available public database meant as a resource for research on the immune response to SARS-CoV-2. Where available, HLA class I and class II types were obtained from metadata supplied by the sample provider rather than from assay-based typing. Samples were obtained from the ongoing ImmuneRACE study (first 160 participants) and from 1,000 to 1,500 subjects provided by 6 global collaborators. Study-level results and caveats: The quantity of clinical and demographic metadata differed by source and by participant and was supplied without curation.

In the germline V gene (reference sequence), CDR1 corresponds to GTSNPN and CDR2 to SVGIG. Taken from cysteine to phenylalanine, the CDR3 has 14 residues. Here the CDR3 DNA is all that survives: 42 bases in frame from base 1. V is pared back by 2 bases and J by 1 base, with 11 bases lying between the germline termini. On this clone itself: It has no known antigen specificity. Per-base qualities were not stored, and no clone one base away is much larger.

The collaborating institutions used their own protocols to collect whole blood in K2EDTA tubes. For TCRbeta analysis, collaborators shipped samples as frozen whole blood, isolated PBMCs, or DNA extracted from either of those sample types. The immunoSEQ Assay, a bias-controlled multiplex PCR, was used to amplify TCRbeta CDR3 regions from genomic DNA. Per the original workflow: Within the assay, amplification of reference gene primers was used to estimate how many nucleated cells each sample contained. To quantify the absolute abundance of each unique TCRbeta CDR3 rearrangement, sequence reads were collapsed and filtered. For each sample, productive Simpson clonality was calculated by taking the square root of Simpson's diversity index across productive rearrangements. TCRdb retrieved this table from immuneACCESS and kept in-frame rearrangements only. Not all clones are present; in checked studies, unresolved V genes account for under half, and no reason is known for the remainder. V and J calls and clone size follow that table, whereas D and trimming were derived from the DNA. A total of roughly 310,000 clones appear in this sample, around nine tenths of them only once. The top ten constitute under 4.5% of the sample.

The chain is made from TRBV30 and TRBJ1-1; TRBD1 is a possible D gene, resting on 6 matching bases. This TCR was sampled from a woman between 50 and 59 years old with active or convalescent COVID-19. The sample was peripheral blood. The sequence in DNA is TGTGCCTGGAGTTTTCTGGGGGCGAACACTGAAGCTTTCTTT. Its coded protein is CAWSFLGANTEAFF.